The text below deals with one T cell receptor (beta chain). What it binds is unknown. V lost 6 bases, J lost 3 bases, and 5 bases stayed unmatched. CDR3 length equals 15 residues. Per germline, CDR1 KGHSH and CDR2 LQKENI. These data are taken from a study of cytomegalovirus exposure and HLA in healthy donors. Overall study findings and caveats: The study put 160 or so TCR beta chains on its list as cytomegalovirus-associated.

Profiled with immunoSEQ multiplex PCR; TCRdb holds only in-frame clones, not every one. The table lists around 300,000 clones, roughly 85% of them singletons. The source is a woman younger than 35 in good health and CMV-seronegative. Specimen: PBMCs. This rearrangement joins TRBV18 to TRBJ2-5, with 12 bases fitting TRBD2. CDR3 sequence reads: CASSRTSGKEETQYF. Written as DNA, the CDR3 is TGTGCCAGCTCCCGGACTAGCGGGAAGGAAGAGACCCAGTACTTC.